This TCR beta chain originates from a study of technical replicates of blood from a handful of donors. Germline-derived CDR1 and CDR2 are MRHNA and SNTAGT. The CDR3 covers 13 residues. V lost 7 bases to trimming and J lost 4 bases; unmatched junction nucleotides: 3. TCRdb's copy holds only in-frame clones and misses some; the assay was immunoSEQ multiplex PCR. The data show 15,000 to 20,000 clones, with around nine tenths seen just once and 9% to 15% held by the top ten. Sequenced input: PBMCs. This clonotype was sampled from a human donor in good health. The V gene is TRBV6-4, the J gene TRBJ1-1, with TRBD1 matching over 10 bases. The CDR3 DNA sequence: TGTGCCAGCAAGGGGACAGGGGCCACTGAAGCTTTCTTT. This encodes CASKGTGATEAFF.